This passage covers 30 T cell receptor beta chains from one sample sequenced in a study of blood T cell repertoires in COVID-19 (TCRdb year 2020). Libraries came from the immunoSEQ multiplex PCR assay. Here the immuneACCESS table is served through TCRdb, limited to in-frame sequences with V and J called. Missing clones are a known gap in these copies; in checked studies unresolved V genes cover under half, and the rest lacks a known reason. For this sample there are fewer than 200,000 clones; around 73% appear just once. The ten top clones hold roughly 17% of the sample. The material sequenced was PBMCs or T cells enriched from blood (not recorded which). The receptors here all came from a woman aged 45 to 65 who had recovered from COVID-19.

This sequence joins TRBV10-3 and TRBJ2-2; perhaps TRBD2 as D (5 bases). The CDR3 has 15 amino acids. V was shortened by 4 bases and J by 3 bases, with 12 bases between the two germline ends. CDR1 and CDR2 from the germline V gene are ENHRY and SYGVKD. DNA of the CDR3: TGTGCCATCAGTGGGAGGACCGGCGACACCGGGGAGCTGTTTTTT. Protein sequence: CAISGRTGDTGELFF.

This clone was recorded once. The chain combines TRBV5-1 with TRBJ2-3; 14 bases map to TRBD2. J was trimmed by 4 bases and V by 3 bases; bases with no gene match: 1. CDR1 is SGHRS and CDR2 is YFSETQ in the germline V gene. The length of the CDR3 is 15 residues. The CDR3 DNA follows: TGCGCCAGCAGCTCGACTAGCGGGAGGGCAGATACGCAGTATTTT. The encoded protein is CASSSTSGRADTQYF.

The table lists this clone with a count of one. The rearrangement joins TRBV5-1 to TRBJ2-5, with a possible D match to TRBD2 (7 bases). Germline lookup yields CDR1 SGHRS and CDR2 YFSETQ. The V gene lost 0 bases and the J gene lost 2 bases, with 14 bases spanning the gap. The CDR3 sequence is 16 residues long. DNA of the CDR3: TGCGCCAGCAGCTTGGGGCCAGCGGGGACACAAGAGACCCAGTACTTC. Translating it yields CASSLGPAGTQETQYF.

The CDR3 is CASSLISGMGSDTQYF. The CDR3 DNA follows: TGTGCCAGCAGCTTAATTAGCGGGATGGGTTCGGATACGCAGTATTTT. This sequence joins TRBV7-9 and TRBJ2-3, with 8 bases lining up with TRBD2. V dropped 2 bases and J dropped 6; count of bases not matched to a gene: 10. The CDR3 totals 16 residues. The V gene's germline CDR1 is SEHNR and CDR2 FQNEAQ (reference sequence).

The chain recombines TRBV28 with TRBJ1-2, with TRBD1 matching 9 bases. The germline CDR1 and CDR2 sequences are MDHEN and SYDVKM. J lost 5 bases, V lost 6 bases, and 4 bases had no gene match. The CDR3 contains 13 residues. CDR3 sequence (DNA): TGTGCCAGCAGAACAGGGGGCGGGTATGGCTACACCTTC. Translation: CASRTGGGYGYTF.

The chain couples TRBV28 to TRBJ2-5; the match to TRBD1 covers 8 bases. The CDR3 covers 13 residues. Germline values: CDR1 MDHEN, CDR2 SYDVKM. V dropped 5 bases and J dropped 5; count of bases not matched to a gene: 4. The CDR3 sequence: CASSGQGGETQYF. In nucleotides, the CDR3 is TGTGCCAGCAGTGGACAGGGAGGCGAGACCCAGTACTTC.

The gene calls are TRBV30 and TRBJ2-3; TRBD2 aligns across 10 bases. The junction had 0 bases not matched to a gene; V was cut back by 1 base and J by 5 bases. The germline V gene encodes CDR1 GTSNPN and CDR2 SVGIG (reference sequence). The CDR3 has 13 residues. The DNA of the CDR3 is TGTGCCTGGAGTGGACTAGCGGGAGATACGCAGTATTTT. It is translated as CAWSGLAGDTQYF. Full variable domain (outside the CDR3, taken from reference TRBV30 and TRBJ2-3): SQTIHQWPATLVQPVGSPLSLECTVEGTSNPNLYWYRQAAGRGLQLLFYSVGIGQISSEVPQNLSASRPQDRQFILSSKKLLLSDSGFYLCAWSGLAGDTQYFGPGTRLTVL.

V is TRBV24-1 and J is TRBJ1-1; D perhaps matches TRBD1 (6 bases). Trimming cost V 7 bases and J 2 bases, with 13 bases left between them. This CDR3 spans 14 amino acids. Germline lookup yields CDR1 KGHDR and CDR2 SFDVKD. The CDR3 nucleotides read TGTGCCACCAGGGGTGCCAGGGGAAACACTGAAGCTTTCTTT. Translated, it gives CATRGARGNTEAFF.

This rearrangement joins TRBV11-1 to TRBJ1-4; 7 positions agree with TRBD1. This CDR3 spans 14 amino acids. Germline values: CDR1 SGHAT, CDR2 FQDESV (reference sequence). The trim removed 5 bases at V and 7 bases at J, leaving 7 bases unmatched. This CDR3 is CASSLQGTREKLFF. In DNA form, the CDR3 reads TGTGCCAGCAGCCTACAGGGGACGCGTGAAAAACTGTTTTTT.

This chain links TRBV5-6 with TRBJ2-3; TRBD1 is a possible D gene (5 bases). Trimming pared 0 bases from V and 2 bases from J, leaving 7 bases between. The CDR3 has 14 residues. Germline V lookup: CDR1 SGHDT, CDR2 YYEEEE. CDR3: CASSLGQITDTQYF. CDR3 nucleotides: TGTGCCAGCAGCTTGGGACAGATCACAGATACGCAGTATTTT.

The rearrangement links TRBV5-8 to TRBJ1-1, with TRBD1 as a possible D gene (6 bases). V was cut by 0 bases and J by 5 bases, with 14 bases left in between. Germline lookup yields CDR1 SGHTS and CDR2 YDEGEE. This CDR3 is 15 amino acids long. The CDR3 here is CASSLGAGDGTEAFF. For the CDR3, the DNA is TGTGCCAGCAGCTTGGGGGCAGGGGATGGAACTGAAGCTTTCTTT. The full variable domain, in which reference TRBV5-8 and TRBJ1-1 provide the parts outside the CDR3, is EAGVTQSPTHLIKTRGQQATLRCSPISGHTSVYWYQQALGLGLQFLLWYDEGEERNRGNFPPRFSGRQFPNYSSELNVNALELEDSALYLCASSLGAGDGTEAFFGQGTRLTVV.

The rearrangement uses TRBV6-5 and TRBJ1-5, with D tentatively TRBD1 (6 bases). Per germline, CDR1 MNHEY and CDR2 SVGAGI. Trimming removed 6 bases at V and 7 bases at J, with 13 bases between. The CDR3 is made up of 13 amino acids. The CDR3 here is CASSSQGEQPQHF. In DNA form, the CDR3 reads TGTGCCAGCAGCTCACAGGGTGAGCAGCCCCAGCATTTT.

The chain is built from TRBV28 and TRBJ1-2, with 9 bases aligning to TRBD1. The germline CDR1 and CDR2 sequences are MDHEN and SYDVKM. This CDR3 comprises 12 residues. The V segment lost 6 bases and the J segment 8 bases; nucleotides outside the gene matches: 4. The CDR3 DNA follows: TGTGCCAGCAGGGGACAGGGCTTGGGCTACACCTTC. Translated: CASRGQGLGYTF.

The chain couples TRBV4-3 to TRBJ2-5; 8 bases map to TRBD1. The ends lost 5 bases at V and 5 bases at J; junction bases unmatched: 4. The CDR3 consists of 13 residues. Germline V gene lookup returns CDR1 LGHNA and CDR2 YSLEER. In DNA form, the CDR3 reads TGCGCCAGCAGCTGGACAGGGTCGGAGACCCAGTACTTC. As protein: CASSWTGSETQYF.

The table lists this clone with a few counts. The rearrangement uses TRBV6-5 and TRBJ2-7; the D is unclear. Germline V gene lookup returns CDR1 MNHEY and CDR2 SVGAGI. With 4 bases removed from V and 3 bases from J, the gap between germline ends came to 16 bases. The CDR3 contains 15 residues. The CDR3 nucleotides are TGTGCCAGCAGTTTCAGCCTACAGACACTCTACGAGCAGTACTTC. It yields the protein CASSFSLQTLYEQYF.

This sequence joins TRBV7-9 and TRBJ2-3, with TRBD2 matching 10 bases. The CDR3 totals 18 residues. The J segment lost 4 bases and the V segment lost 1 base, leaving 11 bases of the junction unmatched. Germline-derived CDR1 and CDR2 are SEHNR and FQNEAQ (reference sequence). The CDR3 bases are TGTGCCAGCAGCTTAGTCCATCTAGCGGGAGAGACAGCAGATACGCAGTATTTT. Protein product: CASSLVHLAGETADTQYF.

This clone has a count of ten or more. This chain uses TRBV3-1 (or the pseudogene TRBV3-2) with TRBJ2-2; TRBD2 agrees at 7 bases. The length of the CDR3 is 13 residues. Germline CDR1 and CDR2: LGHDT and YNNKEL (reference sequence). J was trimmed by 4 bases and V by 4 bases; bases with no gene match: 0. The CDR3 DNA follows: TGTGCCAGCAGCCGCGGGGGCACCGGGGAGCTGTTTTTT. Its protein product is CASSRGGTGELFF.

DNA for the CDR3: TGTGCCAGCAGTTTTTTTGTTAGTCTGGTCTACAATGAGCAGTTCTTC. Its protein is CASSFFVSLVYNEQFF. This sequence joins TRBV27 and TRBJ2-1; D gene uncertain. Germline V lookup: CDR1 MNHEY, CDR2 SMNVEV (reference sequence). The V end lost 3 bases, the J end lost 3 bases, and 15 bases lay between the germline ends. CDR3 length: 16 amino acids.

The chain is built from TRBV6-2 or TRBV6-3 and TRBJ2-1, with 9 bases aligning to TRBD1. Germline V CDR1 and CDR2: MNHEY, SVGEGT. This CDR3 has 19 residues. Trimming at V came to 0 bases and at J to 4 bases, leaving 13 bases not matched to a gene. For the CDR3, the DNA is TGTGCCAGCAGTTACTCTGACAGGGGGAAAGTGGGGATATACAATGAGCAGTTCTTC. As protein: CASSYSDRGKVGIYNEQFF.

V gene TRBV25-1 combines with J gene TRBJ2-7; the D is unclear. Germline V lookup: CDR1 MGHDK, CDR2 SYGVNS. Trimming shortened V by 2 bases and J by 0 bases, and 8 bases separated the two germline ends. The CDR3 totals 14 residues. Here the CDR3 DNA reads TGTGCCAGCAGTGAAGCCAGGAACTCCTACGAGCAGTACTTC. This encodes CASSEARNSYEQYF.

This clone was detected a few times. This sequence joins TRBV29-1 and TRBJ2-7, with 7 bases fitting TRBD2. The CDR3 has 13 amino acids. V dropped 6 bases and J dropped 4; count of bases not matched to a gene: 9. Germline lookup yields CDR1 SQVTM and CDR2 ANQGSEA. CDR3 sequence reads: CSVSSGLGYEQYF. DNA of the CDR3: TGCAGCGTCTCTAGCGGCCTTGGGTACGAGCAGTACTTC.

This chain joins TRBV28 and TRBJ2-7; TRBD2 matches at 12 bases. V lost 5 bases, J lost 2 bases, and 4 bases stayed unmatched. The CDR3 length is 15 residues. Per germline, CDR1 MDHEN and CDR2 SYDVKM. Here the CDR3 reads CASSLGLAGTYEQYF. The CDR3 bases are TGTGCCAGCAGTCTTGGACTAGCGGGAACCTACGAGCAGTACTTC.

The CDR3 protein is CASGLTFSGSSYNEQFF. The CDR3 DNA sequence: TGTGCTAGTGGTTTGACCTTTAGCGGGAGCTCCTACAATGAGCAGTTCTTC. The chain employs TRBV12-5 and TRBJ2-1; 9 bases line up with TRBD2. From germline, CDR1 is LGHNT and CDR2 FRNRAP. The length of the CDR3 is 17 residues. V lost 2 bases to trimming and J lost 0 bases; unmatched junction nucleotides: 5.

A few counts support this clone. The chain combines TRBV7-2 with TRBJ1-2; 8 positions agree with TRBD1. V gave up 2 bases and J gave up 2 bases; unmatched junction bases: 7. The CDR3 covers 16 residues. Per the germline V gene, CDR1 is SGHTA and CDR2 is FQGNSA. The CDR3 bases are TGTGCCAGCAGCTTAACCGCGGGACAGGAGAACTATGGCTACACCTTC. Translation: CASSLTAGQENYGYTF.

The chain combines TRBV12-3 or TRBV12-4 with TRBJ2-1, with 7 nucleotides matching TRBD2. The ends lost 7 bases at V and 7 bases at J; junction bases unmatched: 7. The CDR3 runs 13 residues. CDR3 nucleotide sequence: TGTGCCAGCACCGGCGGGAGCTTAAATGAGCAGTTCTTC. It yields the protein CASTGGSLNEQFF.

This rearrangement joins TRBV7-2 to TRBJ2-7; D call uncertain. Per germline, CDR1 SGHTA and CDR2 FQGNSA. V gave up 5 bases and J gave up 0 bases, with 11 bases separating them. The CDR3 has 14 amino acids. CDR3 loop: CASSGTPLSYEQYF. CDR3 coding DNA: TGTGCCAGCAGCGGCACACCCCTCTCCTACGAGCAGTACTTC. The complete variable domain, with remaining parts taken from reference TRBV7-2 and TRBJ2-7, reads GAGVSQSPSNKVTEKGKDVELRCDPISGHTALYWYRQSLGQGLEFLIYFQGNSAPDKSGLPSDRFSAERTGGSVSTLTIQRTQQEDSAVYLCASSGTPLSYEQYFGPGTRLTVT.

The rearrangement joins TRBV15 to TRBJ1-5; D possibly corresponds to TRBD1 (5 bases). The CDR3 loop spans 15 amino acids. Germline loops: CDR1 LNHNV, CDR2 YYDKDF (reference sequence). Trimming took off 0 bases at V and 4 bases at J, with 10 bases between the two ends. This CDR3 is CATSRERQGNQPQHF. CDR3 nucleotide sequence: TGTGCCACCAGCAGAGAGAGGCAGGGAAATCAGCCCCAGCATTTT.

This chain joins TRBV30 and TRBJ1-1; no firm D call. Germline V lookup: CDR1 GTSNPN, CDR2 SVGIG (reference sequence). The CDR3 extends over 13 amino acids. V was cut by 2 bases and J by 1 base, with 8 bases left in between. CDR3 residues: CAWSFAGNTEAFF. The CDR3 DNA is TGTGCCTGGAGTTTCGCAGGGAACACTGAAGCTTTCTTT.

V gene TRBV4-1 combines with J gene TRBJ2-3; TRBD2 matches at 10 bases. The CDR3 runs 16 residues. J lost 6 bases, V lost 4 bases, and 10 bases had no gene match. The germline gives CDR1 MGHRA, CDR2 YSYEKL. The CDR3 DNA is TGCGCCAGCAGCCGAGCCACTAGCGGGATGTGGGATACGCAGTATTTT. The encoded protein is CASSRATSGMWDTQYF.

This clone came up once. The rearrangement uses TRBV6-5 and TRBJ1-1; 7 bases line up with TRBD1. V was clipped by 6 bases and J by 0 bases; unmatched bases: 7. Germline V gives CDR1 MNHEY, CDR2 SVGAGI. There are 15 residues in the CDR3. The CDR3 region has the DNA TGTGCCAGCAGATCGACAGGGATTATGAACACTGAAGCTTTCTTT. This sequence encodes CASRSTGIMNTEAFF.